This passage covers 17 T cell receptor beta chains from one sample sequenced in a study of cytomegalovirus exposure and HLA in healthy donors. Researchers ran the PCR with 60 Vbeta and 13 Jbeta primers. The repertoire was sequenced with immunoSEQ multiplex PCR; TCRdb's copy has only in-frame clones and lacks some. Counted here are around 95,000 clones, around 81% occurring once; the ten biggest clones make up approximately 4%. Sequenced: PBMCs. These receptors were collected from a female donor in good health and CMV-seropositive.

The rearrangement uses TRBV6-1 and TRBJ2-7; weak D call: TRBD1 (6 bases). Per germline, CDR1 MNHNS and CDR2 SASEGT. The CDR3 has 12 residues. The V end lost 8 bases, the J end lost 0 bases, and 8 bases lay between the germline ends. CDR3: CASRDISYEQYF. Here the CDR3 DNA reads TGTGCCAGCCGGGACATCTCCTACGAGCAGTACTTC.

The chain uses TRBV29-1 and TRBJ2-5, with TRBD1 as a possible D gene (6 bases). The J call is in doubt because the DNA end fits TRBJ2-7 better. Germline V gene data show CDR1 as SQVTM and CDR2 as ANQGSEA. The CDR3 spans 15 residues. CDR3 DNA sequence: TGCAGCGTTACCAGGTCCCGGGACACAACCTACGAGCAGTACTTC. Its translation: CSVTRSRDTTYEQYF.

The chain couples TRBV19 to TRBJ1-5; no clear D gene. The CDR3 runs to 15 residues. The V end was cut by 3 bases, the J end by 0 bases, with 9 bases between. The germline V gene has CDR1 LNHDA and CDR2 SQIVND (reference sequence). CDR3 bases: TGTGCCAGTAGTATGGCAAAATATAGCAATCAGCCCCAGCATTTT. Translation gives CASSMAKYSNQPQHF.

The J gene is TRBJ1-1, the V gene TRBV15; TRBD1 might be the D (5 bases). Trimming removed 0 bases at V and 5 bases at J, with 13 bases between. Germline loops: CDR1 LNHNV, CDR2 YYDKDF (reference sequence). The length of the CDR3 is 15 residues. CDR3 residues: CATSRDRDRKTEAFF. The CDR3 DNA follows: TGTGCCACCAGCAGAGACAGGGATCGAAAAACTGAAGCTTTCTTT.

The chain has TRBV2 and TRBJ2-7, with 9 bases that match TRBD2. The V gene end was trimmed by 8 bases and the J gene end by 4 bases; junction bases not matched to a gene: 6. Germline V gene lookup returns CDR1 SNHLY and CDR2 FYNNEI. The length of the CDR3 is 13 residues. Here the CDR3 reads CASAAGGVYEQYF. Here the CDR3 DNA reads TGTGCCAGCGCAGCGGGAGGTGTTTACGAGCAGTACTTC.

The table lists this clone with a few counts. The V call is TRBV5-1, the J call TRBJ2-1, with 13 bases lining up with TRBD2. The CDR3 contains 16 residues. Germline assignment: CDR1 SGHRS and CDR2 YFSETQ. V lost 0 bases to trimming and J lost 5 bases; unmatched junction nucleotides: 2. In DNA, the CDR3 is TGCGCCAGCAGCTTGGTGGGGACTAGCGGGAACAATGAGCAGTTCTTC. It specifies CASSLVGTSGNNEQFF.

The chain links TRBV5-1 to TRBJ2-7; 11 bases agree with TRBD2. CDR1 is SGHRS, CDR2 YFSETQ, per germline. V lost 2 bases and J lost 0; bases outside the gene matches: 7. The CDR3 extends over 17 amino acids. CDR3 loop: CASSLGTSGISSYEQYF. The CDR3 DNA sequence: TGCGCCAGCAGCTTAGGGACTAGCGGAATTAGCTCCTACGAGCAGTACTTC.

The chain combines TRBV9 with TRBJ1-2, with a weak D call TRBD1 (6 bases). Trimming removed 3 bases from V and 2 bases from J, with 11 bases in between. Germline CDR1 and CDR2: SGDLS and YYNGEE. The CDR3 totals 14 residues. CDR3 coding DNA: TGTGCCAGCAGCGATGGGCAGGGGAACTATGGCTACACCTTC. Protein sequence: CASSDGQGNYGYTF. The full variable domain, completed using reference TRBV9 and TRBJ1-2, is DSGVTQTPKHLITATGQRVTLRCSPRSGDLSVYWYQQSLDQGLQFLIQYYNGEERAKGNILERFSAQQFPDLHSELNLSSLELGDSALYFCASSDGQGNYGYTFGSGTRLTVV.

The gene calls are TRBV4-2 and TRBJ1-1; 7 bases agree with TRBD1. CDR1 and CDR2 from the germline V gene are LGHNA and YNFKEQ. The CDR3 contains 13 residues. J gave up 9 bases and V 0 bases, and 4 bases lay outside the gene matches. CDR3 sequence: CASSQDQTGQAFF. The CDR3 bases are TGTGCCAGCAGCCAAGACCAGACAGGGCAAGCTTTCTTT.

This sequence joins TRBV14 and TRBJ2-2, with 8 bases fitting TRBD2. V shed 0 bases and J 8 bases; nucleotides not matched to a gene: 5. The germline V gene encodes CDR1 SGHDN and CDR2 FVKESK. The CDR3 length is 15 residues. This CDR3 reads CASSQDAGGMGELFF. In DNA form, the CDR3 reads TGTGCCAGCAGCCAAGACGCGGGAGGAATGGGGGAGCTGTTTTTT.

The DNA for the CDR3 is TGTGCCAGCAGAGACACAGGGGGAATTTTATATGAGCAGTTCTTC. This codes for CASRDTGGILYEQFF. The J gene is TRBJ2-1, the V gene TRBV2; 8 positions agree with TRBD1. This CDR3 is built from 15 residues. Trimming cost V 6 bases and J 8 bases; bases outside gene matches: 12. CDR1 is SNHLY and CDR2 is FYNNEI in the germline V gene.

This clone turned up a few times. The gene calls are TRBV19 and TRBJ1-5, with a tentative D call TRBD1 (5 bases). The CDR3 contains 18 residues. Germline values: CDR1 LNHDA, CDR2 SQIVND (reference sequence). V gave up 3 bases and J gave up 5 bases, with 23 bases separating them. The CDR3 spells CASSIPNGGLAWDQPQHF. The CDR3 nucleotides read TGTGCCAGTAGTATCCCAAACGGGGGACTCGCTTGGGATCAGCCCCAGCATTTT.

The chain couples TRBV7-6 to TRBJ1-3; the match to TRBD1 covers 8 bases. The germline V gene encodes CDR1 SGHVS and CDR2 FNYEAQ. The trim removed 1 base at V and 7 bases at J, leaving 3 bases unmatched. CDR3 length: 14 amino acids. The CDR3 DNA follows: TGTGCCAGCAGCTTAGGACAGGGGAGGAACACCATATATTTT. Translating gives CASSLGQGRNTIYF.

J is TRBJ2-4 and V is TRBV11-2; 7 positions match TRBD1. The junction had 12 bases not matched to a gene; V was cut back by 5 bases and J by 2 bases. The CDR3 length is 17 residues. Germline V gene data show CDR1 as SGHAT and CDR2 as FQNNGV. Here the CDR3 DNA reads TGTGCCAGCAGCACCCCCGGGACAGCCTTCACCAAAAACATTCAGTACTTC. It codes for CASSTPGTAFTKNIQYF.

This chain connects TRBV27 to TRBJ1-2; 7 bases agree with TRBD1. The V gene end was trimmed by 5 bases and the J gene end by 2 bases; junction bases not matched to a gene: 5. From germline, CDR1 is MNHEY and CDR2 SMNVEV (reference sequence). CDR3 length: 14 amino acids. Here the CDR3 reads CASSMTGNNYGYTF. CDR3 in DNA: TGTGCCAGCAGTATGACAGGGAACAACTATGGCTACACCTTC.

This clone has just a few counts. The V and J genes are TRBV6-5 and TRBJ1-6; no clear D gene. V gave up 2 bases and J gave up 11 bases, with 19 bases separating them. In germline, CDR1 is MNHEY, CDR2 SVGAGI. The CDR3 length is 16 residues. Written as DNA, the CDR3 is TGTGCCAGCAGTTACCAAAAACCACCCACGGGAACACCCCTCCACTTT. Residues: CASSYQKPPTGTPLHF.

In regard to this clone: The junction does not match germline at one end; this may be a read error. The gene calls are TRBV6-1 and TRBJ1-1, with 9 bases identical to TRBD1. CDR1 and CDR2 (germline): MNHNS, SASEGT. The CDR3 has 17 residues. The CDR3, as DNA: TGTGCCTGCAGTGAAGCGCTCCCAGGACAGGGGACCACTGAAGCTTTCTTT. Translated, it gives CACSEALPGQGTTEAFF.